A single sample gave rise to the 7 T cell receptor beta chains below, sequenced in a study of cytomegalovirus exposure and HLA in healthy donors. It was with 60 Vbeta and 13 Jbeta primers that the PCR ran. Sequencing used immunoSEQ multiplex PCR; TCRdb keeps in-frame clones, though not all of them. The sample includes 200,000 to 250,000 clones, about 80% seen only once; the top ten take about 0.58%. Source material: PBMCs. The receptors originated from a woman between 40 and 50 years old in good health and CMV-seronegative.

The chain combines TRBV6-6 with TRBJ1-4, with unresolved D. V was shortened by 9 bases and J by 4 bases, with 6 bases between the two germline ends. This CDR3 comprises 11 residues. CDR1 is MNHNY, CDR2 SVGAGI, per germline (reference sequence). The DNA of the CDR3 is TGTGCCAGTCGGGTTAATGAAAAACTGTTTTTT. This encodes CASRVNEKLFF.

The chain couples TRBV5-4 to TRBJ2-5, with TRBD2 identical over 9 bases. There are 15 residues in the CDR3. V was clipped by 0 bases and J by 1 base; unmatched bases: 1. Per germline, CDR1 SGHNT and CDR2 YYREEE (reference sequence). CDR3 sequence (DNA): TGTGCCAGCAGCTTGGGTAGCGGGGGCCAAGAGACCCAGTACTTC. Its protein product is CASSLGSGGQETQYF.

The genes are TRBV7-7 and TRBJ2-5; D perhaps matches TRBD2 (5 bases). Germline V gene data show CDR1 as SSHAT and CDR2 as FNYEAQ (reference sequence). The CDR3 has 16 amino acids. The CDR3 sequence: CASAAGAAGVQETQYF. CDR3 DNA: TGTGCTAGCGCCGCCGGAGCGGCGGGCGTCCAAGAGACCCAGTACTTC.

V is TRBV2 and J is TRBJ2-1; a weak D match, TRBD1 (6 bases). Trimming took off 4 bases at V and 5 bases at J, with 15 bases between the two ends. Germline V gene lookup returns CDR1 SNHLY and CDR2 FYNNEI. This CDR3 spans 15 amino acids. CDR3 DNA: TGTGCCAGCAGTGTAAGGGCCGGACAGAACAATGAGCAGTTCTTC. Its translation is CASSVRAGQNNEQFF.

The chain couples TRBV12-5 to TRBJ1-1; no definite D call. This CDR3 comprises 13 residues. Germline loops: CDR1 LGHNT, CDR2 FRNRAP. Trimming shortened V by 3 bases and J by 5 bases, and 10 bases separated the two germline ends. The CDR3 nucleotides read TGTGCTAGTGGTTTTAAGGAGAGGACTGAAGCTTTCTTT. Its translation is CASGFKERTEAFF. The variable domain in full, completed from reference TRBV12-5 and TRBJ1-1, reads DARVTQTPRHKVTEMGQEVTMRCQPILGHNTVFWYRQTMMQGLELLAYFRNRAPLDDSGMPKDRFSAEMPDATLATLKIQPSEPRDSAVYFCASGFKERTEAFFGQGTRLTVV.

The V gene is TRBV4-3, the J gene TRBJ1-4, with a possible D match to TRBD1 (5 bases). Germline V gene lookup returns CDR1 LGHNA and CDR2 YSLEER. V lost 3 bases to trimming and J lost 8 bases, with 16 bases between them. This CDR3 is built from 15 residues. In DNA, the CDR3 is TGCGCCAGCAGCCAGGTTAAAGGGACTCGGGAAAAACTGTTTTTT. Its translation: CASSQVKGTREKLFF.

The J gene is TRBJ2-3, the V gene TRBV5-6; 8 positions match TRBD2. The CDR3 has 15 residues. Germline V gene data show CDR1 as SGHDT and CDR2 as YYEEEE. The J segment lost 5 bases and the V segment lost 0 bases, leaving 5 bases of the junction unmatched. CDR3 loop: CASSLVLSGVDTQYF. DNA for the CDR3: TGTGCCAGCAGCTTGGTTCTTAGCGGGGTAGATACGCAGTATTTT.